This TCR beta chain was sequenced for a study of blood T cell repertoires in COVID-19. This CDR3 is built from 13 residues. Germline assignment: CDR1 SQVTM and CDR2 ANQGSEA. V was cut by 4 bases and J by 0 bases, with 9 bases left in between. Assay used: immunoSEQ multiplex PCR; TCRdb lists only in-frame clones, some missing. The sample carries 120,000 or so clones, 69% recorded once. The V call is TRBV29-1, the J call TRBJ1-1; D gene ambiguous. Sequences were obtained from peripheral blood. The clonotype comes from a woman in her 70s with acute or convalescent COVID-19. The CDR3 spells CSVAQIMNTEAFF. Here the CDR3 DNA reads TGCAGCGTTGCACAGATCATGAACACTGAAGCTTTCTTT.